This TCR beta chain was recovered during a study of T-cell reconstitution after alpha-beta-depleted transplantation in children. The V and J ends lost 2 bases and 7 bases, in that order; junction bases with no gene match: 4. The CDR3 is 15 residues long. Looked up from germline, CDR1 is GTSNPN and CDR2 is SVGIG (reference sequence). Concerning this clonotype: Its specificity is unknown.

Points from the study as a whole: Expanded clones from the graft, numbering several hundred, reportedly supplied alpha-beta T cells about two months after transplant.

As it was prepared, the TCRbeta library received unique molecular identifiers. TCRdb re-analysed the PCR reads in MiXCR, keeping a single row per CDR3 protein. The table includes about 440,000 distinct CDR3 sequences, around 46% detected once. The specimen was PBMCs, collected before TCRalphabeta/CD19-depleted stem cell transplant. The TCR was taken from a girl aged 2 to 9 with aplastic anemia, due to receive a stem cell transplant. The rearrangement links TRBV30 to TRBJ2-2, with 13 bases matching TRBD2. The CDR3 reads CAWSPGLAGHGELFF. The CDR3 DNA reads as TGTGCCTGGAGTCCGGGACTAGCGGGACACGGGGAGCTGTTTTTT.